The rows below give T cell receptor beta chains drawn from one sample of a study of cytomegalovirus exposure and HLA in healthy donors. The repertoire was sequenced with immunoSEQ multiplex PCR; TCRdb's copy has only in-frame clones and lacks some. The repertoire holds roughly 100,000 clones, with 69% as singletons. The sample was PBMCs. Source of these receptors: a man aged 25-45 years in good health and CMV-seronegative. CDR3s leave out the opening cysteine and the closing phenylalanine or tryptophan.

V gene | CDR3 protein
TRBV2 | ASSDSSGSSYEQY
TRBV7-9 | ASSLEGGNTEAF
TRBV28 | ASSSVAGGYNEQF
TRBV30 | AWSVLLAGAASNEQY
TRBV4-3 | ASSQDRATGELF
TRBV5-6 | ASSPPPGTGDGYT
TRBV30 | ACNRQGVGSYEQY
TRBV30 | AWATGASRAF
TRBV5-4 | ASSLGQGVYNEQF
TRBV7-9 | ASSLGQGVTDTQY
TRBV7-9 | ASSLGDTGFYGYT
TRBV28 | ASGGGGHTGELF
TRBV7-2 | ASSLLRANTEAF
TRBV6-6 | ASRQGSGNTIY
TRBV5-4 | ASSLGLAGGNTGELF
TRBV30 | AWSPGGNTIY
TRBV6-1 | ASRSGGVFDGYT
TRBV4-1 | ASSQGMTGGAGANTEAF
TRBV4-1 | ASSQEGETQY
TRBV7-8 | ASTLREIGDTQY
TRBV4-2 | ASSHSPGEAF
TRBV2 | ATTSGFPGNEQF
TRBV7-3 | ASSLILGQGARELF
TRBV4-3 | ASSQVQAGGLSGANGLT
TRBV6-4 | ASSDSMTRQF
TRBV19 | ASSFSRTAGELF
TRBV6-5 | ASSLRGGRYEQY
TRBV7-3 | ASSSQPGQGARWGKMNTEAF
TRBV5-6 | ASIGRLAGAPDTQY
TRBV7-9 | ASSSLGEPNEAF
TRBV18 | ASSPTGTANTEAF
TRBV27 | ASSLKFGLADQETQY
TRBV2 | ASAGLENTEAF
TRBV7-2 | ASSLDEQGARYYGYT
TRBV30 | AWNPGLASGELF
TRBV7-8 | ASSSLQENTEAF
TRBV2 | ASTQDILTEAF
TRBV10-3 | AIRDAGGEETQY
TRBV19 | ASSISSYNSPLH
TRBV18 | ASSPGGIATEAF
TRBV18 | ASSKGTGDSYEQY
TRBV7-3 | ASSLRTSGTGFNEQF
TRBV11-3 | ASSLDSSGRSGDTQY
TRBV28 | ASTSRSGSGYEQY
TRBV9 | ASSVGDNPGETQY
TRBV27 | ASSWTGGQSNQPQH
TRBV30 | AWSVEANYGYT
TRBV5-6 | ASSLDLTGTGGSDGYT
TRBV11-2 | ASSRAGGYNQPQH
TRBV7-8 | ASSLAGGPYEQY
TRBV7-7 | ASSDQGLAPYNEQF
TRBV25-1 | ASSERDRNNSPLH
TRBV29-1 | SVELMGRASYNEQF
TRBV7-6 | ASSLTGNTGELF
TRBV19 | ASSISRTGGFQPQH
TRBV27 | ASTSGQGARNEQY
TRBV5-1 | ASSPGTAGNTIY
TRBV14 | ASSPRQGYTGELF
TRBV9 | ASSVGLAGTGELF